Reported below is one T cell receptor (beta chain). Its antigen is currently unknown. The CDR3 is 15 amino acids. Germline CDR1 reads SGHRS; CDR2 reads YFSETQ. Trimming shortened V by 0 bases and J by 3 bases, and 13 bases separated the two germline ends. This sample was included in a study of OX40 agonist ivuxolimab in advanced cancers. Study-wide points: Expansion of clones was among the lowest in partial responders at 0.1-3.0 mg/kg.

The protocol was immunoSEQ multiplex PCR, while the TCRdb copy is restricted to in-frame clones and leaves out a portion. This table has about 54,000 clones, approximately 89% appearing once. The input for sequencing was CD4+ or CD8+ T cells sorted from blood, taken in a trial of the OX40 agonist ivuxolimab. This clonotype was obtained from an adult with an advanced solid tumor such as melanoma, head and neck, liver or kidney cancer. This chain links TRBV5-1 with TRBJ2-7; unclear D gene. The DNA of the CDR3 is TGCGCCAGCAGCTTGGTAGGTATCAGAGGCTACGAGCAGTACTTC. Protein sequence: CASSLVGIRGYEQYF. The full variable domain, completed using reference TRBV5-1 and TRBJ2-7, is KAGVTQTPRYLIKTRGQQVTLSCSPISGHRSVSWYQQTPGQGLQFLFEYFSETQRNKGNFPGRFSGRQFSNSRSEMNVSTLELGDSALYLCASSLVGIRGYEQYFGPGTRLTVT.